Presented here are 4 T cell receptor beta chains from one specimen sequenced in a study of blood T cell repertoires in COVID-19. Assay used: immunoSEQ multiplex PCR; TCRdb lists only in-frame clones, some missing. The repertoire holds under 350,000 clones, with about 86% as singletons. The sequencing sample was made of PBMCs or T cells enriched from blood (not recorded which). These receptors all come from a woman in her thirties or forties with acute COVID-19.

The chain recombines TRBV28 with TRBJ1-2; no clear D. The CDR3 totals 12 residues. Trimming removed 4 bases at V and 8 bases at J, with 11 bases between. Germline CDR1 is MDHEN and CDR2 is SYDVKM. In DNA, the CDR3 is TGTGCCAGCAGTTCGTTCCCCGGGGGCTACACCTTC. Protein product: CASSSFPGGYTF.

This clone appeared once. This chain joins TRBV6-5 and TRBJ1-2; the D gene is possibly TRBD1 (6 bases). The CDR3 consists of 14 residues. Between the trimmed V and J ends, which lost 6 bases and 8 bases, there was a span of 19 bases. Germline CDR1 MNHEY, CDR2 SVGAGI. The DNA for the CDR3 is TGTGCCAGCAGAGTGAACCGGGACATTGGCGGCTACACCTTC. Amino acids: CASRVNRDIGGYTF.

The J gene is TRBJ1-1, the V gene TRBV15; TRBD1 aligns across 10 bases. The J segment lost 4 bases and the V segment lost 5 bases, leaving 4 bases of the junction unmatched. The CDR3 extends over 14 amino acids. Germline CDR1 and CDR2: LNHNV and YYDKDF (reference sequence). The CDR3: CATSLGTGATEAFF. DNA of the CDR3: TGTGCCACCAGCCTTGGGACAGGGGCCACTGAAGCTTTCTTT.

The chain links TRBV7-2 to TRBJ2-7; no clear D. The CDR3 runs 14 residues. CDR1 SGHTA and CDR2 FQGNSA come from the germline V gene. V was cut by 3 bases and J by 4 bases, with 13 bases left in between. For the CDR3, the DNA is TGTGCCAGCAGCTTGCCCAGACACACTTACGAGCAGTACTTC. It codes for CASSLPRHTYEQYF.